The 10 T cell receptor beta chains below all came from one sample that was sequenced in a study of metastatic and nonmetastatic thyroid tumors. There were no patients who had received any treatment before thyroid surgery. With MiXCR, TCRdb reprocessed the PCR reads. In the table there are about 24,000 clones, more than 20% of which are singletons. Specimen: blood. The receptor set was obtained from a female donor with papillary thyroid cancer or a benign thyroid nodule (not recorded which). Some clones in this sample may be carry-over from other donors' samples.

The chain carries TRBV6-1 and TRBJ2-7; TRBD2 aligns across 7 bases. Trimming took 5 bases from V and 5 from J; bases not matched to a gene: 12. The CDR3 length is 15 residues. Germline loops: CDR1 MNHNS, CDR2 SASEGT. The CDR3 DNA reads TGTGCCAGCAGTCGTCTAGCGGTGTGGCCACACGAGCAGTACTTC. It is translated as CASSRLAVWPHEQYF.

This clone was seen at least ten times. The chain joins TRBV7-9 to TRBJ1-1; no clear D gene. The CDR3 sequence is 13 residues long. V was trimmed by 1 base and J by 6 bases, leaving 9 bases between them. Germline lookup yields CDR1 SEHNR and CDR2 FQNEAQ (reference sequence). In DNA form, the CDR3 reads TGTGCCAGCAGCTTAGTGTCGGACGCTGAAGCTTTCTTT. As protein: CASSLVSDAEAFF.

The chain recombines TRBV30 with TRBJ1-5; D might be TRBD1 (6 bases). Germline V CDR1 and CDR2: GTSNPN, SVGIG (reference sequence). V lost 3 bases, J lost 5 bases, and 17 bases lay in between. The CDR3 consists of 15 residues. CDR3 amino acids: CAWSPRGGGDQPQHF. In DNA form, the CDR3 reads TGTGCCTGGAGCCCCAGAGGGGGGGGAGATCAGCCCCAGCATTTT.

This clone has a count of ten or more. This chain links TRBV4-1 with TRBJ2-1, with a tentative D call TRBD2 (5 bases). The CDR3 length is 14 residues. V lost 1 base and J 5 bases, leaving 9 bases between the germline ends. Germline V gene lookup returns CDR1 MGHRA and CDR2 YSYEKL. In DNA form, the CDR3 reads TGCGCCAGCAGCCAAGGAGGGCGGCACAATGAGCAGTTCTTC. It specifies CASSQGGRHNEQFF.

This clone was observed at least ten times. This chain uses TRBV7-9 with TRBJ1-3, with D possibly being TRBD1 (5 bases). The CDR3 loop spans 15 amino acids. Looked up from germline, CDR1 is SEHNR and CDR2 is FQNEAQ (reference sequence). V lost 2 bases and J lost 2, with 10 bases in between. The CDR3 coding sequence is TGTGCCAGCAGCTTATTTGAGGGGCCTGGAAACACCATATATTTT. Encoded protein: CASSLFEGPGNTIYF.

In this sample, this clone turned up many times. V gene TRBV7-2 combines with J gene TRBJ2-1; D uncertain. Per germline, CDR1 SGHTA and CDR2 FQGNSA. The CDR3 has 14 residues. Trimming took off 2 bases at V and 5 bases at J, with 10 bases between the two ends. The CDR3 coding sequence is TGTGCCAGCAGCTTACGGAACGGAAACAATGAGCAGTTCTTC. Protein: CASSLRNGNNEQFF.

In regard to this clone: Given a much more abundant clone one base away, this may be a read error. Other DNA sequences in this specimen translate into the identical CDR3. The rearrangement joins TRBV20-1 to TRBJ1-1; TRBD1 matches 7 bases. Germline V gene data show CDR1 as DFQATT and CDR2 as SNEGSKA (reference sequence). The CDR3 spans 14 residues. V trimming: 2 bases; J trimming: 13 bases; junction bases outside the gene matches: 16. The CDR3 sequence is CSARRQGGGFGNFF. In DNA, the CDR3 is TGCAGTGCTAGAAGACAGGGCGGGGGTTTCGGGAATTTCTTT.

The chain carries TRBV30 and TRBJ1-2; 7 bases are shared with TRBD1. V was pared by 5 bases and J by 7 bases, with 7 bases of the junction left unmatched. CDR3 length equals 12 residues. Germline loops: CDR1 GTSNPN, CDR2 SVGIG (reference sequence). This CDR3 reads CAWRTGVGGYTF. The CDR3 bases are TGTGCCTGGCGAACAGGGGTAGGTGGCTACACCTTC.

V is TRBV5-1 and J is TRBJ2-2, with D unclear. The CDR3 totals 13 residues. Deletions cut 9 bases from V and 6 bases from J, with 15 bases between. The germline V gene has CDR1 SGHRS and CDR2 YFSETQ. The CDR3 region is CANCLASPGELFF. The CDR3 nucleotides are TGCGCCAACTGCTTGGCGAGCCCCGGGGAGCTGTTTTTT.

Concerning this clone: The junction departs from germline at one end; a sequencing error may be responsible. CDR3 protein: CGSKRQGAIVEQYF. CDR3 in DNA: TGTGGCAGCAAGAGACAGGGGGCTATCGTCGAGCAGTACTTC. The chain recombines TRBV25-1 with TRBJ2-7; 10 positions agree with TRBD1. The germline V gene has CDR1 MGHDK and CDR2 SYGVNS. This CDR3 has 14 residues.